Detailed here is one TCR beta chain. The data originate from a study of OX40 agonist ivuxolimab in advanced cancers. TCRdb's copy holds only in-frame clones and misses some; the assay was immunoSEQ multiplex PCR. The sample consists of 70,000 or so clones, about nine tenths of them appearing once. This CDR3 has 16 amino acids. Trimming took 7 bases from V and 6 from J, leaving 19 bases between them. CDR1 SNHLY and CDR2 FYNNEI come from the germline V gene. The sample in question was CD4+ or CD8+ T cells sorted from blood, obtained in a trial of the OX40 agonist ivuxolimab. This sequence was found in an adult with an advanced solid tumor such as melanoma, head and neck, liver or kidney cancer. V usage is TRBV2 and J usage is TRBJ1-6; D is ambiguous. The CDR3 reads CASTMDQVKSNSPLHF. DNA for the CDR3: TGTGCCAGCACGATGGACCAGGTGAAAAGTAATTCACCCCTCCACTTT.